These 28 T cell receptor beta chains share one sample of origin, sequenced in a study of cytotoxic CD8 clonotypes in ibrutinib-treated CLL. Sequencing was performed with immunoSEQ multiplex PCR; in TCRdb, only in-frame clones are kept and a portion is missing. The sample includes more than 110,000 clones, more than 75% of them seen just once. This specimen consisted of PBMCs, obtained after 24 months of ibrutinib treatment. These receptors came from a human donor with chronic lymphocytic leukemia.

The chain combines TRBV7-9 with TRBJ1-5; weak D call: TRBD1 (6 bases). Trimming removed 1 base at V and 9 bases at J, with 10 bases between. This CDR3 is 13 amino acids long. Looked up from germline, CDR1 is SEHNR and CDR2 is FQNEAQ (reference sequence). The CDR3 DNA follows: TGTGCCAGCAGCTTAGGAGGGGGTGGGCCCCAGCATTTT. It yields the protein CASSLGGGGPQHF.

This chain joins TRBV29-1 and TRBJ2-5; no firm D call. CDR1 and CDR2 from the germline V gene are SQVTM and ANQGSEA. Trimming shortened V by 4 bases and J by 1 base, and 7 bases separated the two germline ends. CDR3 length: 12 amino acids. The CDR3 DNA is TGCAGCGTTGTTGGTCCCCAAGAGACCCAGTACTTC. It specifies CSVVGPQETQYF.

The chain uses TRBV21-1 and TRBJ2-5; the tabulated D call, TRBD1, remains unverified against the DNA. TRBV21-1 is reported as a pseudogene. The CDR3 is 14 amino acids. The CDR3 loop is CASSKGQGQETQYF. In DNA, the CDR3 is TGTGCCAGCAGCAAAGGACAGGGCCAAGAGACCCAGTACTTC.

The chain employs TRBV9 and TRBJ1-3; no reliable D call. Per the germline V gene, CDR1 is SGDLS and CDR2 is YYNGEE. V was cut by 0 bases and J by 0 bases, with 10 bases left in between. The CDR3 extends over 16 amino acids. CDR3 region: CASSVEGSHSGNTIYF. The CDR3 nucleotides read TGTGCCAGCAGCGTAGAGGGATCGCACTCTGGAAACACCATATATTTT.

The genes are TRBV28 and TRBJ2-1; either TRBD1 or TRBD2 may fit D (5 bases each). Germline V lookup: CDR1 MDHEN, CDR2 SYDVKM. The V gene lost 6 bases and the J gene lost 13 bases, with 13 bases spanning the gap. The CDR3 loop spans 11 amino acids. In DNA form, the CDR3 reads TGTGCCAGCAGCGATCCGGGGCGTCAGTTCTTC. Translating gives CASSDPGRQFF.

This chain uses TRBV28 with TRBJ1-1; the D gene is possibly TRBD1 (5 bases). The CDR3 spans 16 residues. In germline, CDR1 is MDHEN, CDR2 SYDVKM. Trimming took off 5 bases at V and 3 bases at J, with 19 bases between the two ends. Here the CDR3 reads CASSPHHGDPDTEAFF. The CDR3 region has the DNA TGTGCCAGCAGTCCGCACCACGGGGACCCTGACACTGAAGCTTTCTTT.

The chain has TRBV5-4 and TRBJ2-7, with D possibly matching TRBD1 (5 bases). In germline, CDR1 is SGHNT, CDR2 YYREEE (reference sequence). Between the trimmed V and J ends, which lost 5 bases and 4 bases, there was a span of 19 bases. The CDR3 loop spans 15 amino acids. CDR3 sequence reads: CASSPGFGDRYEQYF. The CDR3, as DNA: TGTGCCAGCAGTCCAGGGTTTGGGGATAGGTACGAGCAGTACTTC.

This clone came up a few times. The CDR3 here is CASSIDQGAQHF. The CDR3 coding sequence is TGTGCCAGTAGTATAGATCAGGGGGCCCAGCATTTT. The chain uses TRBV19 and TRBJ1-5; 7 nucleotides match TRBD1. CDR3 length equals 12 residues. Germline CDR1 and CDR2: LNHDA and SQIVND (reference sequence). Germline trimming cut 0 bases from V and 11 bases from J; bases unmatched to any gene: 1.

This clone was counted ten times or more. The chain couples TRBV7-2 to TRBJ2-4; 7 bases are shared with TRBD1. This CDR3 has 16 amino acids. Per the germline V gene, CDR1 is SGHTA and CDR2 is FQGNSA. V shed 8 bases and J 6 bases; nucleotides not matched to a gene: 16. The CDR3 DNA reads TGTGCCAGCCGTCCCGGGGCAGCCAGGGGGAGAAACATTCAGTACTTC. Its translation is CASRPGAARGRNIQYF.

This clone was counted only a few times. The J gene is TRBJ2-2, the V gene TRBV5-1, with D uncertain. Deletions cut 0 bases from V and 7 bases from J, with 10 bases between. Germline values: CDR1 SGHRS, CDR2 YFSETQ. The CDR3 sequence is 14 residues long. CDR3 DNA: TGCGCCAGCAGCTTGGTAGGGCCCGGCGGGGAGCTGTTTTTT. It yields the protein CASSLVGPGGELFF.

The chain joins TRBV29-1 to TRBJ2-7, with TRBD1 matching over 8 bases. In germline, CDR1 is SQVTM, CDR2 ANQGSEA. The CDR3 has 14 amino acids. After removal of 6 bases from V and 4 bases from J, the junction contained 11 bases not matched to a gene. The CDR3 loop is CSVLHPDRAYEQYF. CDR3 sequence (DNA): TGCAGCGTCCTACACCCGGACAGGGCTTACGAGCAGTACTTC.

The chain combines TRBV5-1 with TRBJ2-5, with D possibly matching TRBD1 (5 bases). Looked up from germline, CDR1 is SGHRS and CDR2 is YFSETQ. Between the trimmed V and J ends, which lost 7 bases and 6 bases, there was a span of 22 bases. CDR3 size: 15 residues. Here the CDR3 reads CASGRQGALGKTQYF. Here the CDR3 DNA reads TGCGCCAGCGGAAGGCAAGGGGCCCTGGGGAAGACCCAGTACTTC.

This clone came up a few times. The rearrangement joins TRBV4-3 to TRBJ1-2; D is unclear. The CDR3 is 13 amino acids. Trimming pared 0 bases from V and 7 bases from J, leaving 9 bases between. Germline V gene lookup returns CDR1 LGHNA and CDR2 YSLEER. The DNA of the CDR3 is TGCGCCAGCAGCCAAGATCTCCTTTCTGGCTACACCTTC. Protein sequence: CASSQDLLSGYTF.

V and J are TRBV7-9 and TRBJ2-7; D not certain. Germline V gene data show CDR1 as SEHNR and CDR2 as FQNEAQ (reference sequence). The CDR3 consists of 11 residues. V gave up 5 bases and J gave up 4 bases, with 6 bases separating them. CDR3 residues: CASSPIYEQYF. DNA of the CDR3: TGTGCCAGCAGCCCCATTTACGAGCAGTACTTC.

This clone was observed many times. DNA of the CDR3: TGTGCCTGGAGTGTACAGGGCCGTCCGGTAGGTCAGCCCCAGCATTTT. This codes for CAWSVQGRPVGQPQHF. The genes are TRBV30 and TRBJ1-5, with D possibly being TRBD1 (6 bases). V lost 0 bases to trimming and J lost 6 bases, with 18 bases between them. This CDR3 is 16 amino acids long. The V gene's germline CDR1 is GTSNPN and CDR2 SVGIG (reference sequence).

The gene calls are TRBV27 and TRBJ1-1; D unresolved. CDR3 size: 12 residues. Trimming pared 3 bases from V and 2 bases from J, leaving 4 bases between. Looked up from germline, CDR1 is MNHEY and CDR2 is SMNVEV (reference sequence). In nucleotides, the CDR3 is TGTGCCAGCAGTTTGGGCAACACTGAAGCTTTCTTT. This gives the protein CASSLGNTEAFF.

The chain employs TRBV4-2 and TRBJ1-6; D remains ambiguous. V was cut by 0 bases and J by 7 bases, with 7 bases left in between. Germline V gene data show CDR1 as LGHNA and CDR2 as YNFKEQ. The CDR3 runs 14 residues. In nucleotides, the CDR3 is TGTGCCAGCAGCCAAGATCGGAGGAATTCACCCCTCCACTTT. Its translation is CASSQDRRNSPLHF.

This clone was counted between two and nine times. This sequence joins TRBV10-3 and TRBJ2-1, with D unresolved. Germline assignment: CDR1 ENHRY and CDR2 SYGVKD. The CDR3 spans 11 residues. V was cut by 5 bases and J by 5 bases, with 4 bases left in between. DNA of the CDR3: TGTGCCATCAGTTGGAACAATGAGCAGTTCTTC. Translation: CAISWNNEQFF.

The chain has TRBV11-2 and TRBJ2-1; 14 positions match TRBD2. The length of the CDR3 is 16 residues. Germline values: CDR1 SGHAT, CDR2 FQNNGV. V dropped 1 base and J dropped 10; count of bases not matched to a gene: 6. The CDR3 protein is CASSLGGLAGAGEQFF. CDR3 nucleotide sequence: TGTGCCAGCAGCTTAGGGGGACTAGCGGGAGCGGGGGAGCAGTTCTTC. Looking up the rest from reference TRBV11-2 and TRBJ2-1 gives the full variable domain: EAGVAQSPRYKIIEKRQSVAFWCNPISGHATLYWYQQILGQGPKLLIQFQNNGVVDDSQLPKDRFSAERLKGVDSTLKIQPAKLEDSAVYLCASSLGGLAGAGEQFFGPGTRLTVL.

In the case of this clone: An end of the junction differs from the germline gene, which may be a read error. The gene calls are TRBV7-2 and TRBJ2-2, with 11 bases aligning to TRBD2. Germline CDR1 is SGHTA and CDR2 is FQGNSA. The CDR3 has 14 amino acids. CDR3 protein: CASSVAGGAGELFF. For the CDR3, the DNA is TGTGCCAGCAGCGTAGCGGGAGGGGCCGGGGAGCTGTTTTTT.

This clone showed up just a few times. The chain carries TRBV5-1 and TRBJ1-2; TRBD1 is a possible D gene (6 bases). Germline CDR1 is SGHRS and CDR2 is YFSETQ. V lost 4 bases and J 8 bases, leaving 15 bases between the germline ends. This CDR3 is 13 amino acids long. CDR3 nucleotides: TGCGCCAGCAGCGTACAGGGTGGAGAAGGCTACACCTTC. Protein: CASSVQGGEGYTF. The entire variable domain, with the rest obtained from reference TRBV5-1 and TRBJ1-2, is as follows: KAGVTQTPRYLIKTRGQQVTLSCSPISGHRSVSWYQQTPGQGLQFLFEYFSETQRNKGNFPGRFSGRQFSNSRSEMNVSTLELGDSALYLCASSVQGGEGYTFGSGTRLTVV.

The V call is TRBV5-4, the J call TRBJ1-2; no definite D call. This CDR3 has 13 amino acids. V was pared by 0 bases and J by 3 bases, with 6 bases between. Germline V lookup: CDR1 SGHNT, CDR2 YYREEE (reference sequence). The CDR3 sequence: CASSLGGDYGYTF. CDR3 bases: TGTGCCAGCAGCTTGGGGGGAGACTATGGCTACACCTTC.

The chain is built from TRBV5-6 and TRBJ2-1, with D perhaps matching TRBD2 (6 bases). Trimming took 4 bases from V and 1 from J, leaving 6 bases between them. This CDR3 is built from 13 residues. Germline V gene sequence: CDR1 SGHDT, CDR2 YYEEEE. The CDR3 protein is CASSGLSYNEQFF. For the CDR3, the DNA is TGTGCCAGCAGCGGACTATCCTACAATGAGCAGTTCTTC.

J is TRBJ2-1 and V is TRBV11-3; the D gene could be TRBD1 or TRBD2 (5 bases each). The germline gives CDR1 SGHNT, CDR2 YENEEA. The CDR3 has 14 residues. Between the trimmed V and J ends, which lost 5 bases and 7 bases, there was a span of 15 bases. The chain's CDR3 is CASSPRDGENEQFF. In DNA, the CDR3 is TGTGCCAGCAGCCCCCGGGACGGGGAGAATGAGCAGTTCTTC.

This chain connects TRBV29-1 to TRBJ2-5; the D gene is possibly TRBD1 (6 bases). This CDR3 contains 12 residues. Germline CDR1 reads SQVTM; CDR2 reads ANQGSEA. V shed 6 bases and J shed 1 base, with 9 bases lying between them. The CDR3 DNA reads as TGCAGCGTACAGGGAAGCCAAGAGACCCAGTACTTC. Protein sequence: CSVQGSQETQYF.

In DNA, the CDR3 is TGCAGCGTTGTTGGACTAGCGGGGGCTAGGGGCCAGTACTTC. Its protein product is CSVVGLAGARGQYF. The chain combines TRBV29-1 with TRBJ2-5; 13 bases map to TRBD2. The germline CDR1 and CDR2 sequences are SQVTM and ANQGSEA. This CDR3 region has 14 residues. V dropped 4 bases and J dropped 10; count of bases not matched to a gene: 9. Looking up the rest from reference TRBV29-1 and TRBJ2-5 gives the full variable domain: SAVISQKPSRDICQRGTSLTIQCQVDSQVTMMFWYRQQPGQSLTLIATANQGSEATYESGFVIDKFPISRPNLTFSTLTVSNMSPEDSSIYLCSVVGLAGARGQYFGPGTRLLVL.

This clone was seen just once. The chain links TRBV19 to TRBJ1-4, with TRBD1 identical over 7 bases. After removal of 0 bases from V and 10 bases from J, the junction contained 14 bases not matched to a gene. In germline, CDR1 is LNHDA, CDR2 SQIVND (reference sequence). The CDR3 covers 17 residues. The DNA for the CDR3 is TGTGCCAGTAGTATAGATCAGGGGGTGGCGGTCCCCAGAAAACTGTTTTTT. It specifies CASSIDQGVAVPRKLFF.

The chain links TRBV7-8 to TRBJ2-2; D remains ambiguous. The length of the CDR3 is 13 residues. The V end lost 1 base, the J end lost 5 bases, and 5 bases lay between the germline ends. Per germline, CDR1 SGHVS and CDR2 FQNEAQ. CDR3 coding DNA: TGTGCCAGCAGCTTAGGAGGAACCGGGGAGCTGTTTTTT. It encodes CASSLGGTGELFF.